The 9 T cell receptor beta chains in this list originate from one sample, sequenced in a study of T cells in Graves' hyperthyroidism and ophthalmopathy (dated by TCRdb to between 2018 and 2021). The receptor library was made with multiplex PCR. The sequencer listed for this sample is Illumina HiSeq 2000. The TCR beta CDR3 regions were amplified from RNA transcripts. The first round of RT-PCR for the TCR CDR3 was performed with the HTBI primer set and the Qiagen OneStep RT-PCR kit. In TCRdb, the public reads were trimmed at Q25 with fastp and aligned with MiXCR, with productive beta chains retained. Rows with one shared CDR3 protein collapse into an entry with the most common genes and DNA. The sample contains hundreds of thousands of distinct CDR3 sequences, approximately 18% of them found a single time. Roughly 17% of the sample belongs to the ten largest clones. Sequencing was carried out using blood. Every receptor here comes from a woman in her 50s with Graves' hyperthyroidism that later progressed to Graves' ophthalmopathy.

This clonotype has just a few counts. The chain combines TRBV6-6 with TRBJ1-4; no clear D. The CDR3 length is 15 residues. V lost 0 bases, J lost 8 bases, and 13 bases lay in between. CDR1 MNHNY and CDR2 SVGAGI come from the germline V gene (reference sequence). In nucleotides, the CDR3 is TGTGCCAGCAGTTACTCGAGGGCCACGCTAGAAAAACTGTTTTTT. Amino acids: CASSYSRATLEKLFF.

The sample holds a few counts of this clonotype. The rearrangement links TRBV4-1 to TRBJ1-2, with D perhaps TRBD1 (5 bases). V lost 2 bases and J 0 bases, leaving 10 bases between the germline ends. Germline CDR1 reads MGHRA; CDR2 reads YSYEKL. The CDR3 is made up of 15 amino acids. This CDR3 reads CASSQTGTTNYGYTF. The CDR3 DNA is TGCGCCAGCAGCCAAACAGGAACCACTAACTATGGCTACACCTTC.

This clonotype was counted many times. The chain is built from TRBV9 and TRBJ2-2, with D unclear. The CDR3 totals 14 residues. CDR1 is SGDLS, CDR2 YYNGEE, per germline. Trimming shortened V by 3 bases and J by 0 bases, and 6 bases separated the two germline ends. The chain's CDR3 is CASSAQPNTGELFF. CDR3 DNA sequence: TGTGCCAGCAGCGCGCAGCCGAACACCGGGGAGCTGTTTTTT.

This clonotype was observed many times. The V call is TRBV5-1, the J call TRBJ1-6; D unclear. The CDR3 has 13 amino acids. Looked up from germline, CDR1 is SGHRS and CDR2 is YFSETQ. V dropped 0 bases and J dropped 6 bases, with 4 bases sitting between them. The CDR3 reads CASSLGINSPLHF. CDR3 bases: TGCGCCAGCAGCTTGGGAATTAATTCACCCCTCCACTTT.

The chain employs TRBV25-1 and TRBJ2-1; D uncertain. V was clipped by 5 bases and J by 5 bases, with 13 bases between them. The V gene's germline CDR1 is MGHDK and CDR2 SYGVNS. CDR3 length: 14 residues. The CDR3 DNA reads TGTGCCAGCAGTTACAGAGGTGGTAACAATGAGCAGTTCTTC. It translates to CASSYRGGNNEQFF.

V is TRBV10-2 and J is TRBJ1-1; 9 bases match TRBD1. The CDR3 covers 14 residues. The ends lost 6 bases at V and 1 base at J; junction bases unmatched: 3. The germline CDR1 and CDR2 sequences are WSHSY and SAAADI. The CDR3 DNA reads TGCGCCAGCAGGCAACAGGGGGCGAACACTGAAGCTTTCTTT. This sequence encodes CASRQQGANTEAFF.

Ten or more counts support this clonotype. This chain connects TRBV30 to TRBJ1-1; a possible D gene is TRBD1 (5 bases). The CDR3 extends over 13 amino acids. V gave up 2 bases and J gave up 1 base, with 8 bases separating them. The germline V gene encodes CDR1 GTSNPN and CDR2 SVGIG (reference sequence). In DNA, the CDR3 is TGTGCCTGGAGTTTCAGGGCGAACACTGAAGCTTTCTTT. The encoded protein is CAWSFRANTEAFF.

The sample holds a few counts of this clonotype. The chain links TRBV3-1 to TRBJ2-2; no definite D call. The CDR3 sequence is 13 residues long. The V gene lost 4 bases and the J gene lost 7 bases, with 10 bases spanning the gap. Germline assignment: CDR1 LGHDT and CDR2 YNNKEL (reference sequence). The CDR3 loop reads CASSLTTVGELFF. CDR3 nucleotides: TGTGCCAGCAGCCTGACAACAGTCGGGGAGCTGTTTTTT.

The J gene is TRBJ2-5, the V gene TRBV14; 7 nucleotides line up with TRBD2. The V gene end was trimmed by 2 bases and the J gene end by 9 bases; junction bases not matched to a gene: 0. Germline-derived CDR1 and CDR2 are SGHDN and FVKESK. This CDR3 is 11 amino acids long. This CDR3 is CASSQREAQYF. DNA of the CDR3: TGTGCCAGCAGCCAACGGGAGGCCCAGTACTTC. The full variable domain, its missing parts supplied by reference TRBV14 and TRBJ2-5, is EAGVTQFPSHSVIEKGQTVTLRCDPISGHDNLYWYRRVMGKEIKFLLHFVKESKQDESGMPNNRFLAERTGGTYSTLKVQPAELEDSGVYFCASSQREAQYFGPGTRLLVL.